Within the sample, the clone carrying this T cell receptor beta chain is medium-sized (0.01 to 0.1%). The method was immunoSEQ multiplex PCR; TCRdb's version includes in-frame clones alone and lacks a portion of them. Of over 85,000 clones in the sample, about four fifths were seen once. These data belong to a study of T cell responses to AZD1222 COVID-19 vaccine. Germline CDR1 and CDR2: SGHDT and YYEEEE. The CDR3 has 15 residues. The trim removed 1 base at V and 3 bases at J, leaving 2 bases unmatched. The source material was peripheral blood, sampled 28 days after the second AZD1222 dose. The clonotype comes from an adult who received the AZD1222 COVID-19 vaccine. V is TRBV5-6 and J is TRBJ2-1, with 9 bases matching TRBD2. CDR3 DNA: TGTGCCAGCAGCTTGAGCGGGAGGTTCTACAATGAGCAGTTCTTC. This sequence encodes CASSLSGRFYNEQFF.